The present T cell receptor beta chain was sequenced within a study of CD8 T cells in Susac syndrome. A single count supports this clonotype. The RNA, 0.5 to 1 ug, was put through reverse transcription using random hexamers. Each CDR3 protein gets one entry after TCRdb re-called the immunoSEQ multiplex PCR reads with MiXCR. The table shows 250,000 or so distinct CDR3 sequences, with just over 90% occurring only once. Germline V CDR1 and CDR2: DFQATT, SNEGSKA (reference sequence). V shed 6 bases and J 8 bases; nucleotides not matched to a gene: 5. There are 12 residues in the CDR3. The sequence came from a human donor with multiple sclerosis. This chain connects TRBV20-1 to TRBJ1-4, with 8 positions matching TRBD1. The material sequenced was CD4+ T cells from PBMCs. The CDR3 loop reads CSAARQGEKLFF. The CDR3 region has the DNA TGCAGTGCGGCACGACAGGGGGAAAAACTGTTTTTT.